This T cell receptor beta chain was sequenced for a study of chemoradiotherapy in HPV16-positive cancers. Study-wide context: Candidate HPV-specific clones and shared TCR motifs came from two HPV16-positive patients.

This clone was seen only a few times. The target antigen is unknown. Germline trimming cut 5 bases from V and 4 bases from J; bases unmatched to any gene: 5. Germline-derived CDR1 and CDR2 are LNHDA and SQIVND (reference sequence). This CDR3 is built from 15 residues. Overall study findings and caveats: Candidate HPV-specific clones and E7-related TCR motifs grew in tumor during treatment. Only a couple of HPV16-positive patients supplied the functional HPV-specificity definition.

Libraries were prepared by immunoSEQ multiplex PCR; TCRdb keeps only in-frame clonotypes and omits some of them. The data show 7,500 to 8,000 clones, approximately 90% seen once. Repertoires were sampled repeatedly during chemoradiotherapy. Sample: tumor tissue, taken from a patient who underwent chemoradiotherapy. J is TRBJ2-2 and V is TRBV19; 9 positions agree with TRBD1. This receptor was taken from a human donor with HPV-associated anogenital cancer. CDR3 nucleotide sequence: TGTGCCAGTAGTTCCGGGACAGGGTCCACCGGGGAGCTGTTTTTT. This encodes CASSSGTGSTGELFF.